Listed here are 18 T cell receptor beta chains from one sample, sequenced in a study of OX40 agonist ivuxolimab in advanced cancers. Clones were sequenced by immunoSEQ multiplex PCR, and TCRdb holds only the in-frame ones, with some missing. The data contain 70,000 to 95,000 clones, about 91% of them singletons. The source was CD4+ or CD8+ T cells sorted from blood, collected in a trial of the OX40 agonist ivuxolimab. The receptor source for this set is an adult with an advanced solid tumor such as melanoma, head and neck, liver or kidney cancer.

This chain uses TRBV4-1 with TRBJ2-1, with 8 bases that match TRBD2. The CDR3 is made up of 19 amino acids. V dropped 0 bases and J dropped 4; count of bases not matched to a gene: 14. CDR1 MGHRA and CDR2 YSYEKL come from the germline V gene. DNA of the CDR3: TGCGCCAGCAGCCAAGATGAGTATAAGCGGGGGAGAGGGTACAATGAGCAGTTCTTC. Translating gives CASSQDEYKRGRGYNEQFF.

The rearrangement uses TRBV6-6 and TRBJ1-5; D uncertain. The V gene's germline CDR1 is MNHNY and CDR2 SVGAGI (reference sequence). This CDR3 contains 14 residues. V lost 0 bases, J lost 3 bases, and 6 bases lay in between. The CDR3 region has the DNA TGTGCCAGCAGTTACTCGGGGAACAATCAGCCCCAGCATTTT. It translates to CASSYSGNNQPQHF.

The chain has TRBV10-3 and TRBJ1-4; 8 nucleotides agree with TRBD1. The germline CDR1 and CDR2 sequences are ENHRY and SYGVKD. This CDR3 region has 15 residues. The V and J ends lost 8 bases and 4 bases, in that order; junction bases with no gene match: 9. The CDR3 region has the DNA TGTGCCATCGCCGAGACAGGGGCAAATAATGAAAAACTGTTTTTT. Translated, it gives CAIAETGANNEKLFF.

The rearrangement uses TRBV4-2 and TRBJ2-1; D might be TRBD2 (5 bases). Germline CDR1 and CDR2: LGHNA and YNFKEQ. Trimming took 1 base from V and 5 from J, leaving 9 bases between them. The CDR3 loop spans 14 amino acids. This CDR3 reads CASSQGTWNNEQFF. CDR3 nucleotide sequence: TGTGCCAGCAGCCAAGGGACTTGGAACAATGAGCAGTTCTTC.

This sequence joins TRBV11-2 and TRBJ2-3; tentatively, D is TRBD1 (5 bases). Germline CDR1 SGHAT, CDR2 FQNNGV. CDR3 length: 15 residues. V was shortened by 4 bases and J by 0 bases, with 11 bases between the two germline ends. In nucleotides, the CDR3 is TGTGCCAGCAGCTCAACAGGAACTAGCACAGATACGCAGTATTTT. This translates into CASSSTGTSTDTQYF.

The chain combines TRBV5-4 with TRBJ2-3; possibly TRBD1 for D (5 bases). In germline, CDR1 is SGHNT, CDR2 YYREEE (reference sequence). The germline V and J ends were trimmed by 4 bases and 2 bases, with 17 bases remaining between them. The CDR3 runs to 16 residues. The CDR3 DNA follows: TGTGCCAGCAGCCACGTGAACAGGCCTTCCACAGATACGCAGTATTTT. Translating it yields CASSHVNRPSTDTQYF.

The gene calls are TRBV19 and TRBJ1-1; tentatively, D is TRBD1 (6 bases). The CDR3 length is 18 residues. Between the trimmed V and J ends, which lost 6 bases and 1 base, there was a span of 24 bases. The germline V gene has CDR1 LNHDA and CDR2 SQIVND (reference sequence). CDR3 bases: TGTGCCAGTAGCCTGATAGGGGCAGGGGACTCCGAGAACACTGAAGCTTTCTTT. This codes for CASSLIGAGDSENTEAFF.

The CDR3 reads CASNRQLYEQYF. In DNA form, the CDR3 reads TGTGCCAGCAATAGACAGTTATACGAGCAGTACTTC. This chain links TRBV6-5 with TRBJ2-7; D possibly corresponds to TRBD1 (5 bases). Germline-derived CDR1 and CDR2 are MNHEY and SVGAGI. V shed 7 bases and J shed 4 bases, with 11 bases lying between them. CDR3 length: 12 amino acids.

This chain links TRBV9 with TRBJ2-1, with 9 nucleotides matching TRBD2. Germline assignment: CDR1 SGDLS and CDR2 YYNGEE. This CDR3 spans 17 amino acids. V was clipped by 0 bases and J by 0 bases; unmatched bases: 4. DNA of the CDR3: TGTGCCAGCAGCGTAGGACTAGCGGCGAGCTCCTACAATGAGCAGTTCTTC. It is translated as CASSVGLAASSYNEQFF.

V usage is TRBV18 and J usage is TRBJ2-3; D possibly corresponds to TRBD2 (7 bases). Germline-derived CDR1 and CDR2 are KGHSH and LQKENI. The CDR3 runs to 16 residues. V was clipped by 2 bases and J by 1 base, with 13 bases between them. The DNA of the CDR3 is TGTGCCAGCTCACCAGGAGGGGGGGCGGGCACAGATACGCAGTATTTT. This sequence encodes CASSPGGGAGTDTQYF. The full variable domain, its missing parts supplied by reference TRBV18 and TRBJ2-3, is NAGVMQNPRHLVRRRGQEARLRCSPMKGHSHVYWYRQLPEEGLKFMVYLQKENIIDESGMPKERFSAEFPKEGPSILRIQQVVRGDSAAYFCASSPGGGAGTDTQYFGPGTRLTVL.

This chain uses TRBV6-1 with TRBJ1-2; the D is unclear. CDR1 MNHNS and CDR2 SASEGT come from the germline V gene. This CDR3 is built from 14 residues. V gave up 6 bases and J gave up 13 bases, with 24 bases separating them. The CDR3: CASSDPHLGKVATF. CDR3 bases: TGTGCCAGCAGCGACCCCCACCTCGGCAAGGTGGCCACCTTC.

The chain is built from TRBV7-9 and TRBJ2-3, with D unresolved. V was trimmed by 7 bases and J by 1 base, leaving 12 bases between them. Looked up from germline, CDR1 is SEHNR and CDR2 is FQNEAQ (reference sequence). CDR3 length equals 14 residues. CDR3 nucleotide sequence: TGTGCCAGCAAAAGAGCAGCTGGCACAGATACGCAGTATTTT. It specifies CASKRAAGTDTQYF.

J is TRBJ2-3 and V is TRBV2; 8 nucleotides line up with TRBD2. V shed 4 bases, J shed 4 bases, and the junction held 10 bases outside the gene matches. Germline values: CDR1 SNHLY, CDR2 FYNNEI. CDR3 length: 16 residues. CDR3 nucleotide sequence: TGTGCCAGCAGTGCCCTAGCGGGTCTCCCCGCAGATACGCAGTATTTT. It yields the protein CASSALAGLPADTQYF. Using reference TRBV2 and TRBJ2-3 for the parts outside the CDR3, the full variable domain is EPEVTQTPSHQVTQMGQEVILRCVPISNHLYFYWYRQILGQKVEFLVSFYNNEISEKSEIFDDQFSVERPDGSNFTLKIRSTKLEDSAMYFCASSALAGLPADTQYFGPGTRLTVL.

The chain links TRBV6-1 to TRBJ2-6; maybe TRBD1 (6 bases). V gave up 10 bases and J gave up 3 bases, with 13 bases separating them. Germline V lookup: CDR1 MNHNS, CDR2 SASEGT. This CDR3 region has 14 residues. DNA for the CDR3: TGTGCCACCATACAGGGTTTTGGGGCCAACGTCCTGACTTTC. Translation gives CATIQGFGANVLTF.

The CDR3 protein is CASSPFEGNTGELFF. The CDR3 DNA reads TGCGCCAGCAGCCCATTTGAGGGGAACACCGGGGAGCTGTTTTTT. This chain joins TRBV4-1 and TRBJ2-2; a possible D gene is TRBD2 (5 bases). This CDR3 contains 15 residues. Germline lookup yields CDR1 MGHRA and CDR2 YSYEKL. Trimming pared 4 bases from V and 1 base from J, leaving 10 bases between.

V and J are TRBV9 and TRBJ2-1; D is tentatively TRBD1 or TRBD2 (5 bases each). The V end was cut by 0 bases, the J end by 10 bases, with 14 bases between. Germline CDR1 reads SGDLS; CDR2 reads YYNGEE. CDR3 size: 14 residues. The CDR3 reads CASSVGGTLAEQFF. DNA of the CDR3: TGTGCCAGCAGCGTAGGAGGGACCTTGGCGGAGCAGTTCTTC.

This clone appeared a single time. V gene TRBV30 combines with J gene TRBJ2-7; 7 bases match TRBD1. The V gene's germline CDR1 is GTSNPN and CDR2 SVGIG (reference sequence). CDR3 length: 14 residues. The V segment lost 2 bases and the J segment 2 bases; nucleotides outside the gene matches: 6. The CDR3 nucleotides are TGTGCCTGGAGTCTAGGGACAGCAACCTACGAGCAGTACTTC. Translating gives CAWSLGTATYEQYF.

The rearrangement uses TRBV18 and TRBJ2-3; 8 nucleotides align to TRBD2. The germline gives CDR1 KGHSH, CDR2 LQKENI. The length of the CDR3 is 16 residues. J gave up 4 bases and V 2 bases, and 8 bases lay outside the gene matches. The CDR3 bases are TGTGCCAGCTCACCAATAGCGGGGACTCTTTCAGATACGCAGTATTTT. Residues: CASSPIAGTLSDTQYF.